These T cell receptor beta chains were read from a single sample in a study of T cells in Graves' hyperthyroidism and ophthalmopathy. From the multiplex PCR reads, TCRdb called clonotypes with MiXCR, one entry per CDR3 protein. Among 450,000 to 500,000 distinct CDR3 sequences, 20% to 25% were seen once, and the ten largest hold around 50%. Sequencing was done on a sample of blood. These receptors all stem from a woman in her seventies with Graves' ophthalmopathy. Both conserved end residues are part of each CDR3. D genes are given only for firm matches. Clone size is stated in some rows and not others, as once, few, many or a class when expanded.

>.|TRBV10-3|TRBJ2-2|.
CAISELGVSGELFF
TGTGCCATCAGTGAGTTAGGGGTATCCGGGGAGCTGTTTTTT
>.|TRBV2|TRBJ1-2|many
CASSPTEINGYTF
TGTGCCAGCAGTCCGACTGAAATTAATGGCTACACCTTC
>.|TRBV30|TRBJ2-7|many
CAWSGQYEQYF
TGTGCCTGGAGTGGACAGTACGAGCAGTACTTC
>.|TRBV12-3/TRBV12-4|TRBJ2-5|many
CASSPGQETQYF
TGTGCCAGCTCACCAGGGCAAGAGACCCAGTACTTC
>TRBD2|TRBV20-1|TRBJ2-1|few
CSAKVAGYNNEQFF
TGCAGTGCGAAGGTAGCGGGATATAACAATGAGCAGTTCTTC
>.|TRBV7-9|TRBJ1-2|.
CAGSPGGAASYTF
TGTGCCGGCAGCCCGGGGGGTGCAGCTTCCTACACCTTC
>TRBD1|TRBV29-1|TRBJ2-7|few
CSVGQGQGYEQYF
TGCAGCGTTGGACAGGGACAGGGCTACGAGCAGTACTTC
>.|TRBV7-6|TRBJ1-2|.
CASSPSQGGDGYGYTF
TGTGCCAGCAGCCCGTCGCAGGGAGGGGATGGCTATGGCTACACCTTC
>.|TRBV6-1|TRBJ1-5|.
CTSSERSNQPQHF
TGTACCAGCAGTGAACGAAGCAATCAGCCCCAGCATTTT
>TRBD1|TRBV6-2/TRBV6-3|TRBJ2-4|.
CASRGTGGIIQYF
TGTGCCAGCAGGGGGACAGGGGGGATCATTCAGTACTTC
>TRBD1|TRBV6-5|TRBJ2-1|.
CASSSPSGQRKFF
TGTGCCAGCAGTTCACCTTCGGGACAGCGGAAGTTCTTC
>.|TRBV5-5|TRBJ2-2|many
CASSLFSGTGELFF
TGTGCCAGCAGCTTGTTTTCGGGAACCGGGGAGCTGTTTTTT
>TRBD2|TRBV7-6|TRBJ2-1|few
CASSKGLAGVGEQFF
TGTGCCAGCAGCAAGGGACTAGCGGGAGTTGGTGAGCAGTTCTTC
>.|TRBV30|TRBJ2-7|.
CAWSALTEQYF
TGTGCCTGGAGCGCCCTTACCGAGCAGTACTTC
>.|TRBV5-1|TRBJ2-7|many
CASSPFGPGIYEQYF
TGCGCCAGCAGCCCATTCGGCCCTGGGATTTACGAGCAGTACTTC
>.|TRBV20-1|TRBJ1-5|.
CSARRSYNQPQHF
TGCAGTGCTAGAAGGTCTTACAATCAGCCCCAGCATTTT
>.|TRBV3-1|TRBJ1-1|.
CASSFLGGLNTEAFF
TGTGCCAGCAGCTTTCTAGGTGGATTGAACACTGAAGCTTTCTTT
>.|TRBV27|TRBJ2-7|.
CASSFTPREEQYF
TGTGCCAGCAGTTTCACACCGCGGGAAGAGCAGTACTTC
>.|TRBV6-1|TRBJ2-6|few
CATSGANVLTF
TGTGCCACATCTGGGGCCAACGTCCTGACTTTC
>TRBD2|TRBV12-3/TRBV12-4|TRBJ2-3|many
CASRPTSGGTDTQYF
TGTGCCAGCAGACCCACTAGCGGAGGCACAGATACGCAGTATTTT
>.|TRBV6-1|TRBJ1-5|few
CASKRDSRGYSNQPQHF
TGTGCCAGCAAAAGGGACTCCCGAGGATATAGCAATCAGCCCCAGCATTTT
>.|TRBV6-1|TRBJ1-4|.
CASSERGMANEKLFF
TGTGCCAGCAGCGAAAGGGGGATGGCTAATGAAAAACTGTTTTTT
>TRBD1|TRBV20-1|TRBJ1-2|few
CSAVGQGLNGYTF
TGCAGTGCCGTTGGACAGGGGTTGAATGGCTACACCTTC
>.|TRBV30|TRBJ1-1|medium-sized
CAWSRTEAFF
TGTGCCTGGAGTAGGACTGAAGCTTTCTTT
>.|TRBV7-6|TRBJ1-6|.
CASSLARGPGLFSPLHF
TGTGCCAGCAGCCTAGCGCGGGGGCCCGGATTGTTTTCACCCCTCCACTTT
>TRBD1|TRBV2|TRBJ1-2|.
CASRTGGDYGYTF
TGTGCCAGCAGAACAGGGGGCGACTATGGCTACACCTTC
>.|TRBV3-1|TRBJ1-1|few
CASSTNDEAFF
TGTGCCAGCAGCACAAATGATGAAGCTTTCTTT
>.|TRBV7-2|TRBJ1-6|.
CASSSPGENSPLHF
TGTGCCAGCAGCTCCCCGGGGGAGAATTCACCCCTCCACTTT
>.|TRBV20-1|TRBJ2-5|.
CSATLQGKETQYF
TGCAGTGCTACCCTTCAGGGGAAAGAGACCCAGTACTTC
>TRBD2|TRBV5-1|TRBJ2-3|.
CASSLWGLADLLDTQYF
TGCGCCAGCAGCTTGTGGGGACTAGCGGACCTCTTAGATACGCAGTATTTT
>.|TRBV5-5|TRBJ2-2|.
CASSWTPGEAGELFF
TGTGCCAGCAGCTGGACCCCTGGGGAAGCCGGGGAGCTGTTTTTT
>.|TRBV5-1|TRBJ2-1|.
CANRKTDAYNEQFF
TGCGCCAATCGGAAGACGGACGCCTACAATGAGCAGTTCTTC
>.|TRBV3-1|TRBJ2-1|many
CASSQVMGEQFF
TGTGCCAGCAGCCAGGTGATGGGTGAGCAGTTCTTC
>TRBD2|TRBV12-3/TRBV12-4|TRBJ2-1|many
CASRQTSGSYNEQFF
TGTGCCAGCAGACAAACTAGCGGTTCCTACAATGAGCAGTTCTTC
>.|TRBV29-1|TRBJ2-7|many
CSVEAIGAYEQYF
TGCAGCGTTGAAGCCATTGGGGCCTACGAGCAGTACTTC
>TRBD2|TRBV6-1|TRBJ2-5|many
CASRGTSISTQYF
TGTGCCAGCAGGGGGACTAGCATTTCGACCCAGTACTTC
>TRBD2|TRBV20-1|TRBJ2-5|few
CSATLSGRLRPGTQYF
TGCAGTGCTACGCTTAGCGGGAGACTTCGTCCAGGGACCCAGTACTTC
>.|TRBV11-3|TRBJ2-7|.
CASSLDPASYEQYF
TGTGCCAGCAGCTTAGATCCAGCGAGCTACGAGCAGTACTTC
>.|TRBV15|TRBJ2-7|many
CATSRDGETYEQYF
TGTGCCACCAGCAGAGATGGCGAAACCTACGAGCAGTACTTC
>TRBD1|TRBV7-2|TRBJ1-1|many
CASSRDRVHTEAFF
TGTGCCAGCAGCCGAGACAGGGTACACACTGAAGCTTTCTTT
>.|TRBV2|TRBJ2-1|many
CASSGGVGNEQFF
TGTGCCAGCAGTGGTGGGGTTGGGAATGAGCAGTTCTTC
>TRBD2|TRBV3-1|TRBJ2-7|many
CASSPRTSGLGQYF
TGTGCCAGCAGCCCCCGGACTAGCGGTCTTGGGCAGTACTTC
>.|TRBV7-9|TRBJ2-7|few
CASSPRSSPVNEQYF
TGTGCCAGCAGCCCCAGGAGCTCCCCTGTGAACGAGCAGTACTTC